This T cell receptor (beta chain) was found in a study of T cell responses to AZD1222 COVID-19 vaccine. Findings and limits, study-wide: Seropositivity was recorded at baseline in only a handful of AZD1222 recipients.

In regard to this clone: Its antigen is undetermined.

CDR3 length: 20 amino acids. Germline loops: CDR1 LGHNT, CDR2 FRNRAP. Germline trimming cut 2 bases from V and 7 bases from J; bases unmatched to any gene: 22. Clones were read by immunoSEQ multiplex PCR, and TCRdb kept only the in-frame ones, dropping some. The table shows under 150,000 clones, with 90% occurring only once. This sequence was found in an adult in good health. The source material was peripheral blood, sampled on day 0 of AZD1222 vaccination. The rearrangement links TRBV12-5 to TRBJ2-4, with TRBD1 matching over 8 bases. The CDR3 DNA reads as TGTGCTAGTGGTTTGAGAATACAGGGGGTCGCATCACGGATCGAGAACATTCAGTACTTC. It is translated as CASGLRIQGVASRIENIQYF.